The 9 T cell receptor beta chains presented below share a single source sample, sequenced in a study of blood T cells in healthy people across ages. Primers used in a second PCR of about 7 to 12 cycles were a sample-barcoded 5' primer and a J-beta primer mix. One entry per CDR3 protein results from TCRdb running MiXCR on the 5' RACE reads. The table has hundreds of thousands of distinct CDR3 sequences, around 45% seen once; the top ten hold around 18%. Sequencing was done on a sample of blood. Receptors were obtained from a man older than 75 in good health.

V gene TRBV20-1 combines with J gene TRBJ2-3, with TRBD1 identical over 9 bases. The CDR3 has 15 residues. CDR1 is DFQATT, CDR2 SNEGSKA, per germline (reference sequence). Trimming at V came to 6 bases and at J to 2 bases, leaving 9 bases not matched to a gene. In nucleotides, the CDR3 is TGCAGTGCCGGGGACAGGGTGGGATCCACAGATACGCAGTATTTT. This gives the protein CSAGDRVGSTDTQYF.

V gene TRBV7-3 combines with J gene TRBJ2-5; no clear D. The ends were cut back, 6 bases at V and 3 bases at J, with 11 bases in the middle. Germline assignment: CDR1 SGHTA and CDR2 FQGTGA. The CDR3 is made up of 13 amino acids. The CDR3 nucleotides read TGTGCCAGCAGTATTGGACGGGAAGAGACCCAGTACTTC. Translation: CASSIGREETQYF. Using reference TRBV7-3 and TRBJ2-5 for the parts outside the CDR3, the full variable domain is GAGVSQTPSNKVTEKGKYVELRCDPISGHTALYWYRQSLGQGPEFLIYFQGTGAADDSGLPNDRFFAVRPEGSVSTLKIQRTERGDSAVYLCASSIGREETQYFGPGTRLLVL.

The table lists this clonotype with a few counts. CDR3 coding DNA: TGTGCCAGCATTGGGTACGACAGGATCCCCACAGATACGCAGTATTTT. It yields the protein CASIGYDRIPTDTQYF. The rearrangement uses TRBV2 and TRBJ2-3, with D maybe TRBD1 (6 bases). CDR3 size: 16 residues. Trimming shortened V by 7 bases and J by 2 bases, and 19 bases separated the two germline ends. Germline V lookup: CDR1 SNHLY, CDR2 FYNNEI.

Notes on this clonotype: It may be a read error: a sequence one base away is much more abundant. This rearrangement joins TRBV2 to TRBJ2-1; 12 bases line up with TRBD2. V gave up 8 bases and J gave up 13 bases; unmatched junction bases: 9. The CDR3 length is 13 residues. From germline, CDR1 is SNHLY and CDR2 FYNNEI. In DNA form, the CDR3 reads TGTGCCAGCGGAAGACTAGCGGGAGAGACCCAGTTCTTC. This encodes CASGRLAGETQFF.

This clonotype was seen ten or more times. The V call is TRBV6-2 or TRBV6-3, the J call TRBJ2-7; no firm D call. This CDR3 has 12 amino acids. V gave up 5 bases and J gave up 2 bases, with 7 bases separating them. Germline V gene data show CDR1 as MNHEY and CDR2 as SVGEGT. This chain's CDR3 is CASSRQAYEQYF. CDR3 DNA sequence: TGTGCCAGCAGTCGCCAAGCCTACGAGCAGTACTTC.

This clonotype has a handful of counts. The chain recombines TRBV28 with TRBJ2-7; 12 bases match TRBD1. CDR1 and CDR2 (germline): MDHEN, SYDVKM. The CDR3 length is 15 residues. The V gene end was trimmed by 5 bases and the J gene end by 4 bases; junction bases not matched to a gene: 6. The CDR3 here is CASSIPGQGAYEQYF. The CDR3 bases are TGTGCCAGCAGTATTCCGGGACAGGGGGCGTACGAGCAGTACTTC.

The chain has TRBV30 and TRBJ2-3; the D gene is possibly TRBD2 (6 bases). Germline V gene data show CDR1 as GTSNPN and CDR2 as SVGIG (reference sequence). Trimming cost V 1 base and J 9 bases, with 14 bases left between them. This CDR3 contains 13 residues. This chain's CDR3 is CAWSDLSSVTQYF. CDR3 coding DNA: TGTGCCTGGAGTGACCTATCTAGCGTAACGCAGTATTTT.

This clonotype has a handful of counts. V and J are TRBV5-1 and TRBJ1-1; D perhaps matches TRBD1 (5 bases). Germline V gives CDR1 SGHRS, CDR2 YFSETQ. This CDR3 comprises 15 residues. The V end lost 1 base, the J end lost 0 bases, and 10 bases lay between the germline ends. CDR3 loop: CASSLQSGLNTEAFF. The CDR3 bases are TGCGCCAGCAGCTTGCAGTCAGGGCTGAACACTGAAGCTTTCTTT.

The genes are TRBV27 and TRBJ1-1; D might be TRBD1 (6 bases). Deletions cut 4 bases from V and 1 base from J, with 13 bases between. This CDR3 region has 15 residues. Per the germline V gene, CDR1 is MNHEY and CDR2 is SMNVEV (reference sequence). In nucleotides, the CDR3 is TGTGCCAGCAGTTCCATCGGGACACCGAACACTGAAGCTTTCTTT. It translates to CASSSIGTPNTEAFF.